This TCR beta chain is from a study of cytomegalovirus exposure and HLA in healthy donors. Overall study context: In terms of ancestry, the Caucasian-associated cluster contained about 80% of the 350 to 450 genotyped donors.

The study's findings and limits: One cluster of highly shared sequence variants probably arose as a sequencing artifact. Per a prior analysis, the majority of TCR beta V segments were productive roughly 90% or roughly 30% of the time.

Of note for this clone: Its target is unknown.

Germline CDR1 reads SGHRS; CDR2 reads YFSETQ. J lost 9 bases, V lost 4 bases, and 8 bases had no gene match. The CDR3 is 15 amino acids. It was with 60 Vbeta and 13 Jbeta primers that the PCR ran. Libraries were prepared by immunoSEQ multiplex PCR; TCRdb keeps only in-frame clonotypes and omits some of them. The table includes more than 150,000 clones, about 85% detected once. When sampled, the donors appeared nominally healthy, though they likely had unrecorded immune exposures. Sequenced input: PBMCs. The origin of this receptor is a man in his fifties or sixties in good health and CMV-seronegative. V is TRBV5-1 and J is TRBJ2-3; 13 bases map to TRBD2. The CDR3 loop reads CASSRGTSGVETQYF. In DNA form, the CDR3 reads TGCGCCAGCAGCAGGGGGACTAGCGGGGTAGAGACGCAGTATTTT.